This T cell receptor (beta chain) was sequenced in a study of CD8 T cells in Susac syndrome. CD8+ and CD4+ T cells taken from blood had their TCR beta sequenced. After extraction with the RNeasy kit, roughly 0.5 to 1 ug of the RNA was reverse transcribed using random hexamers. The method of amplification for TCR beta CDR3 was immunoSEQ multiplex PCR, covering 54 Vbeta and 13 Jbeta. Using its own MiXCR run on the immunoSEQ multiplex PCR reads, TCRdb lists one record per CDR3 protein. Of 170,000 or so distinct CDR3 sequences listed, approximately 93% are singletons. This clonotype was detected once. The CDR3 sequence is 14 residues long. The V gene's germline CDR1 is MDHEN and CDR2 SYDVKM. Trimming pared 5 bases from V and 2 bases from J, leaving 11 bases between.

This chain uses TRBV28 with TRBJ2-3; TRBD2 might be the D (6 bases). This clonotype was obtained from a human donor with multiple sclerosis. The sample consisted of CD4+ T cells from PBMCs. Here the CDR3 DNA reads TGTGCCAGCAGTCCTGGGACTTTCACAGATACGCAGTATTTT. Translating gives CASSPGTFTDTQYF.